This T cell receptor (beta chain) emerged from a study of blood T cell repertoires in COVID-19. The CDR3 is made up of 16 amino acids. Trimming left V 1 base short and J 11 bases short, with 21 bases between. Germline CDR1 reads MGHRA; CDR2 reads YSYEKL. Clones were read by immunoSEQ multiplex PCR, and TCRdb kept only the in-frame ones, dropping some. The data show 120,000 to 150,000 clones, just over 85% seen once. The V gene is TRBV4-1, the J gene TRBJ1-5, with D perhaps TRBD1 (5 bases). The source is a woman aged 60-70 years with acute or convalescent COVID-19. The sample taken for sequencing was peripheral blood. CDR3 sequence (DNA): TGCGCCAGCAGCCAAGCCGGGGGGACCACCTCATCAACCCAGCATTTT. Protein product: CASSQAGGTTSSTQHF.